This TCR beta chain was observed in a study of Graves' ophthalmopathy and Graves' hyperthyroidism. Regarding the study as a whole: Prediction of ophthalmopathy progression reached around 70% sensitivity and roughly 72% specificity.

This clonotype appeared many times. Its antigen is not identified. TCR beta CDR3 amplification used RNA transcripts. Amplification began with first-round RT-PCR using HTBI primers, then second-round multiplex PCR was performed. TCRdb passed the multiplex PCR reads through MiXCR, listing each CDR3 protein once. The table shows under 350,000 distinct CDR3 sequences, with roughly 16% occurring only once. This TCR derives from an adult man with Graves' ophthalmopathy. Specimen: peripheral blood.

The DNA of the CDR3 is TGCAGTGCTGTTGAGGGGAATTCCTATAATTCACCCCTCCACTTT. This codes for CSAVEGNSYNSPLHF. The rearrangement uses TRBV20-1 and TRBJ1-6, with D perhaps TRBD1 (5 bases). Looked up from germline, CDR1 is DFQATT and CDR2 is SNEGSKA (reference sequence). Trimming removed 5 bases at V and 1 base at J, with 12 bases between. The CDR3 is 15 residues long.